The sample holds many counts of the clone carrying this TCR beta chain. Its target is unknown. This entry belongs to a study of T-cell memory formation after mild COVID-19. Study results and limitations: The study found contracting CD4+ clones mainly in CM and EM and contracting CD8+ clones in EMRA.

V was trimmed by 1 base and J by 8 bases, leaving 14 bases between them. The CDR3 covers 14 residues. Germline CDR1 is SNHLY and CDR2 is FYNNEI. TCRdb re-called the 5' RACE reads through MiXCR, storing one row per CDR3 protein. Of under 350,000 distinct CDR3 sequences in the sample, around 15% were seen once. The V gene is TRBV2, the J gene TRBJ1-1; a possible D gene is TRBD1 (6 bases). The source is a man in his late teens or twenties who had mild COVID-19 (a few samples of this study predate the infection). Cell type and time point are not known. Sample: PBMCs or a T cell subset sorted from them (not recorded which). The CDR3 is CASSEVPGAGEAFF. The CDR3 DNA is TGTGCCAGCAGTGAAGTTCCGGGGGCCGGCGAAGCTTTCTTT.